A single sample is the source of the 12 T cell receptor beta chains below, sequenced in a study of beta chain features in type 1 diabetes. General study points: Across all four CD4+ subsets, people with type 1 diabetes showed modestly shorter TCRB CDR3s.

Antigens for these TCRs are unknown. Reverse transcribing all isolated RNA meant expressed TCRB transcripts were sequenced. Measured with immunoSEQ multiplex PCR; TCRdb has only the in-frame clones, and not every one. The table lists 130,000 or so clones, 7% to 10% of them singletons, with 0.6% to 0.9% in the top ten. Input material: central memory CD4+ T cells from blood. These receptors were collected from a man aged 25 to 45 with type 1 diabetes.

This chain links TRBV5-1 with TRBJ2-3, with a possible D match to TRBD1 (6 bases). The germline V gene encodes CDR1 SGHRS and CDR2 YFSETQ. Trimming removed 4 bases at V and 0 bases at J, with 12 bases between. There are 15 residues in the CDR3. In DNA, the CDR3 is TGCGCCAGCAGCGTGGGGACACCTAGCACAGATACGCAGTATTTT. Translation: CASSVGTPSTDTQYF.

The chain links TRBV11-2 to TRBJ2-3; 8 bases fit TRBD2. Germline CDR1 is SGHAT and CDR2 is FQNNGV. The CDR3 spans 16 residues. Unmatched junction bases numbered 14, after V lost 6 bases and J lost 6 bases. CDR3 nucleotides: TGTGCCAGCAGTCAAGTTAGCGGGGCGAGTGGCGATACGCAGTATTTT. It yields the protein CASSQVSGASGDTQYF.

DNA of the CDR3: TGTGCCAGCAGCATAACAGGGGGGGACACTGAAGCTTTCTTT. Amino acids: CASSITGGDTEAFF. The V call is TRBV9, the J call TRBJ1-1, with 8 nucleotides matching TRBD1. Germline V lookup: CDR1 SGDLS, CDR2 YYNGEE. The CDR3 consists of 14 residues. V shed 4 bases and J 3 bases; nucleotides not matched to a gene: 5.

CDR3 nucleotides: TGTGCCAGCAGCTTAGACGAGCTAAATGAGCAGTTCTTC. It is translated as CASSLDELNEQFF. V gene TRBV11-1 combines with J gene TRBJ2-1; D remains unclear. Per the germline V gene, CDR1 is SGHAT and CDR2 is FQDESV (reference sequence). Trimming removed 1 base at V and 7 bases at J, with 8 bases between. The CDR3 is 13 amino acids.

The CDR3 reads CASSPRGGSNTEAFF. Written as DNA, the CDR3 is TGTGCCAGCAGCCCGCGGGGGGGATCGAACACTGAAGCTTTCTTT. This chain uses TRBV5-4 with TRBJ1-1; D might be TRBD1 (5 bases). V was pared by 4 bases and J by 1 base, with 14 bases between. CDR3 length: 15 residues. CDR1 is SGHNT and CDR2 is YYREEE in the germline V gene (reference sequence).

This clone was observed a few times. The gene calls are TRBV19 and TRBJ2-4; weak D call: TRBD2 (6 bases). The V gene lost 2 bases and the J gene lost 8 bases, with 7 bases spanning the gap. Germline V CDR1 and CDR2: LNHDA, SQIVND (reference sequence). CDR3 size: 12 residues. CDR3 residues: CASSIPGDIQYF. The CDR3 DNA reads TGTGCCAGTAGTATACCGGGGGACATTCAGTACTTC.

This clone was counted at least ten times. This chain's CDR3 is CASKLRFLANEQFF. CDR3 coding DNA: TGTGCCAGCAAGTTAAGGTTTTTAGCCAATGAGCAGTTCTTC. The J gene is TRBJ2-1, the V gene TRBV2; D not certain. Germline-derived CDR1 and CDR2 are SNHLY and FYNNEI. V shed 7 bases and J shed 6 bases, with 16 bases lying between them. The CDR3 is 14 amino acids.

The sample holds a few counts of this clone. The chain couples TRBV2 to TRBJ1-3; D is unclear. The germline V gene has CDR1 SNHLY and CDR2 FYNNEI. Trimming removed 1 base at V and 4 bases at J, with 5 bases between. The CDR3 is 13 amino acids. The DNA for the CDR3 is TGTGCCAGCAGTGAAGGACTGGGAAACACCATATATTTT. Protein sequence: CASSEGLGNTIYF.

V and J are TRBV11-2 and TRBJ1-2; D gene unclear. The CDR3 has 11 amino acids. Germline CDR1 SGHAT, CDR2 FQNNGV. Trimming shortened V by 2 bases and J by 10 bases, and 8 bases separated the two germline ends. This CDR3 is CASSLRGAYTF. In DNA form, the CDR3 reads TGTGCCAGCAGCTTACGGGGTGCCTACACCTTC.

This clone was observed a handful of times. CDR3 loop: CASNTNRGYEQYF. The CDR3 region has the DNA TGTGCCAGCAATACGAACAGGGGCTACGAGCAGTACTTC. This chain uses TRBV28 with TRBJ2-7, with 7 bases aligning to TRBD1. Germline trimming cut 7 bases from V and 3 bases from J; bases unmatched to any gene: 6. This CDR3 comprises 13 residues. Germline CDR1 MDHEN, CDR2 SYDVKM.

This clone was found many times. The V call is TRBV5-8, the J call TRBJ1-4; 8 bases align to TRBD1. With 4 bases clipped from V and 4 bases from J, the junction kept 6 bases outside the gene matches. This CDR3 comprises 15 residues. The germline V gene encodes CDR1 SGHTS and CDR2 YDEGEE. The CDR3 DNA reads TGTGCCAGCAGCGCAGGGACAGGTCTTAATGAAAAACTGTTTTTT. It is translated as CASSAGTGLNEKLFF.

In its sample, this clone was seen a few times. The rearrangement uses TRBV5-1 and TRBJ2-5, with 12 bases aligning to TRBD2. With 7 bases clipped from V and 7 bases from J, the junction kept 17 bases outside the gene matches. In germline, CDR1 is SGHRS, CDR2 YFSETQ. CDR3 length: 17 amino acids. The CDR3, as DNA: TGCGCCAGCTCCCGCTCTAGCGGGGGGGCCCCCGGTGGGACCCAGTACTTC. Amino acids: CASSRSSGGAPGGTQYF.